This record concerns one T cell receptor (beta chain) sequence. Its antigen is not known. The data belong to a study of cytomegalovirus exposure and HLA in healthy donors. Findings and caveats of the study: The authors later found most CMV-associated TCR beta chains appeared HLA-restricted. In a later analysis, an Asian-associated ancestry cluster reportedly showed fewer N-insertions than the roughly 700-donor mean.

This CDR3 contains 13 residues. CDR1 is LNHDA and CDR2 is SQIVND in the germline V gene (reference sequence). With 10 bases removed from V and 2 bases from J, the gap between germline ends came to 14 bases. PCR primers comprised 60 Vbeta and 13 Jbeta primers. Profiling relied on immunoSEQ multiplex PCR, and the TCRdb table lists in-frame clones only, not all of them. The table lists over 85,000 clones, 79% of them singletons. This receptor was taken from a woman between 35 and 50 years old in good health and CMV-seronegative. This sequence joins TRBV19 and TRBJ1-2; D is possibly TRBD1 (6 bases). The sample consisted of PBMCs. DNA for the CDR3: TGTGCCACCGGCCGGGACACAAACTATGGCTACACCTTC. Its protein product is CATGRDTNYGYTF.